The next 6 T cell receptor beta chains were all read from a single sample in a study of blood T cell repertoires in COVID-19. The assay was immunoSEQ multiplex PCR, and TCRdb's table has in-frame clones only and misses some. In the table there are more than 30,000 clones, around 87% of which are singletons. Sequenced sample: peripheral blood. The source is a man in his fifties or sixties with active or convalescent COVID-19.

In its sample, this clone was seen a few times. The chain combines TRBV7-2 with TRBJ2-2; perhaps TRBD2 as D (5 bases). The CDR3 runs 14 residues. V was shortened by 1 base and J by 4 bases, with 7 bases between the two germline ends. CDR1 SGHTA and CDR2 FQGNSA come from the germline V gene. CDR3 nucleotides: TGTGCCAGCAGCTTAGTAGCGAGCACCGGGGAGCTGTTTTTT. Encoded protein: CASSLVASTGELFF. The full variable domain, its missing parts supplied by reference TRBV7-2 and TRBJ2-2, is GAGVSQSPSNKVTEKGKDVELRCDPISGHTALYWYRQSLGQGLEFLIYFQGNSAPDKSGLPSDRFSAERTGGSVSTLTIQRTQQEDSAVYLCASSLVASTGELFFGEGSRLTVL.

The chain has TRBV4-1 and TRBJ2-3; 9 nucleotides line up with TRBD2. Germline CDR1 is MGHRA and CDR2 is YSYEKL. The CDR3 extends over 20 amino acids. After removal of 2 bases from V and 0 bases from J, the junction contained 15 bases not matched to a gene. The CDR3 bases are TGCGCCAGCAGCCAATGGAGGGCAGGCGGGAGGGCCTCTAGCACAGATACGCAGTATTTT. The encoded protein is CASSQWRAGGRASSTDTQYF.

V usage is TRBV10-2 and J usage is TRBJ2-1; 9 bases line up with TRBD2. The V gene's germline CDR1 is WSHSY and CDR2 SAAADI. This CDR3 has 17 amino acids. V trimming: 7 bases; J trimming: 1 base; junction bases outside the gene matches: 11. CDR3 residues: CASKGLAGILSYNEQFF. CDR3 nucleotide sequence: TGCGCCAGCAAGGGGCTAGCGGGGATCCTTTCCTACAATGAGCAGTTCTTC.

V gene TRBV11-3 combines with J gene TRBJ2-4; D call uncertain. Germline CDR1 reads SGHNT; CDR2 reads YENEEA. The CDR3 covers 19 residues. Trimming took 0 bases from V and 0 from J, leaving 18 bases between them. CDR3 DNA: TGTGCCAGCAGCTTAGATCTAGGTGTAATCATAATAGCCAAAAACATTCAGTACTTC. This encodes CASSLDLGVIIIAKNIQYF.

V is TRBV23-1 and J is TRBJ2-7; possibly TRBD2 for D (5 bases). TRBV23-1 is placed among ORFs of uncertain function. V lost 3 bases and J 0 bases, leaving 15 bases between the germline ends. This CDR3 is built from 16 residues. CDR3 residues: CASSHVEAGNSYEQYV. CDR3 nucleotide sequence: TGCGCCAGCAGTCATGTGGAGGCCGGAAACTCCTACGAGCAGTACGTC.

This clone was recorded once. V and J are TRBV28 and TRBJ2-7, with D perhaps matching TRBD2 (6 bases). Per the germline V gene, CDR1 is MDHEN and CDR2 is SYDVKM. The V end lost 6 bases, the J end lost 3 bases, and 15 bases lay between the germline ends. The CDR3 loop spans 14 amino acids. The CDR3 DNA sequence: TGTGCCAGCAGCCCAGCCGGGACTTTCTACGAGCAGTACTTC. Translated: CASSPAGTFYEQYF.